The clone carrying this T cell receptor (beta chain) was seen only a few times. Germline CDR1 SGHNT, CDR2 YENEEA. V lost 5 bases, J lost 7 bases, and 15 bases stayed unmatched. This CDR3 comprises 16 residues. The method was immunoSEQ multiplex PCR; TCRdb's version includes in-frame clones alone and lacks a portion of them. In the table there are fewer than 400,000 clones, roughly nine tenths of which are singletons. These data are taken from a study of blood T cell repertoires in COVID-19. Sample: PBMCs or T cells enriched from blood (not recorded which). The chain joins TRBV11-3 to TRBJ2-7, with 9 bases aligning to TRBD2. The receptor was isolated from a woman in her 30s who had recovered from COVID-19. The CDR3: CASSPLSGSTPGEQYF. The DNA of the CDR3 is TGTGCCAGCAGCCCTCTTAGCGGGAGTACCCCCGGGGAGCAGTACTTC. The full variable domain, completed using reference TRBV11-3 and TRBJ2-7, is EAGVVQSPRYKIIEKKQPVAFWCNPISGHNTLYWYLQNLGQGPELLIRYENEEAVDDSQLPKDRFSAERLKGVDSTLKIQPAELGDSAVYLCASSPLSGSTPGEQYFGPGTRLTVT.